Below are 27 T cell receptor beta chains sequenced from a single sample in a study of human T cells and chemical hapten exposure. Each CDR3 protein gets one entry after TCRdb re-called the RACE reads with MiXCR. This table has over 85,000 distinct CDR3 sequences, under 14% appearing once. As for time point: pre-sensitization, week 0. The treatment: therapeutic diphenylcyclopropenone sensitization with weekly scalp DPC. The sequences come from whole blood, collected in connection with sensitization to the hapten diphenylcyclopropenone (DPC). These receptors were taken from a woman aged 55-69 years with alopecia areata. Some clones in this sample may be carry-over from other donors' samples.

This clonotype was seen ten or more times. The chain joins TRBV6-5 to TRBJ2-2, with TRBD1 matching 10 bases. Trimming cost V 6 bases and J 6 bases; bases outside gene matches: 7. The CDR3 runs 15 residues. Germline-derived CDR1 and CDR2 are MNHEY and SVGAGI. CDR3 residues: CASRRQGANPGELFF. The CDR3, as DNA: TGTGCCAGCAGACGACAGGGGGCGAATCCCGGGGAGCTGTTTTTT.

This clonotype was seen at least ten times. The V gene is TRBV27, the J gene TRBJ1-6; the D is unclear. V was cut by 5 bases and J by 0 bases, with 11 bases left in between. The germline V gene has CDR1 MNHEY and CDR2 SMNVEV (reference sequence). CDR3 length: 16 residues. CDR3 loop: CASSGPASSYNSPLHF. The CDR3 nucleotides read TGTGCCAGCAGTGGACCGGCGAGCTCCTATAATTCACCCCTCCACTTT.

The V gene is TRBV3-1, the J gene TRBJ1-5; a weak D match, TRBD1 (6 bases). The CDR3 runs to 14 residues. V dropped 1 base and J dropped 6 bases, with 10 bases sitting between them. CDR1 LGHDT and CDR2 YNNKEL come from the germline V gene (reference sequence). CDR3 DNA: TGTGCCAGCAGCCAAGCAGGGGACGGTCAGCCCCAGCATTTT. Encoded protein: CASSQAGDGQPQHF. Looking up the rest from reference TRBV3-1 and TRBJ1-5 gives the full variable domain: DTAVSQTPKYLVTQMGNDKSIKCEQNLGHDTMYWYKQDSKKFLKIMFSYNNKELIINETVPNRFSPKSPDKAHLNLHINSLELGDSAVYFCASSQAGDGQPQHFGDGTRLSIL.

The V gene is TRBV5-5, the J gene TRBJ1-1; no clear D. The CDR3 loop spans 11 amino acids. Trimming removed 3 bases at V and 3 bases at J, with 3 bases between. The germline CDR1 and CDR2 sequences are SGHKS and YYEKEE (reference sequence). The CDR3 region is CASSSHTEAFF. The CDR3 DNA reads TGTGCCAGCAGCTCACACACTGAAGCTTTCTTT.

The J gene is TRBJ2-1, the V gene TRBV5-6; D may be TRBD1 (5 bases). Germline CDR1 is SGHDT and CDR2 is YYEEEE. V was cut by 1 base and J by 5 bases, with 10 bases left in between. The CDR3 is 14 amino acids. The CDR3 sequence: CASSLQGSHNEQFF. The CDR3 DNA follows: TGTGCCAGCAGCTTGCAGGGTTCCCACAATGAGCAGTTCTTC.

This clonotype was recorded at least ten times. This chain connects TRBV24-1 to TRBJ2-5, with 9 bases aligning to TRBD1. J gave up 4 bases and V 4 bases, and 6 bases lay outside the gene matches. The CDR3 contains 15 residues. The germline V gene has CDR1 KGHDR and CDR2 SFDVKD. The CDR3 nucleotides read TGTGCCACCAGTGACCCCGGACAGGGGTCAGAGACCCAGTACTTC. Its protein is CATSDPGQGSETQYF.

Turning to this clonotype: The junction departs from the called germline gene at one end, perhaps through a read error. The chain joins TRBV19 to TRBJ2-1, with 8 bases fitting TRBD2. Per the germline V gene, CDR1 is LNHDA and CDR2 is SQIVND (reference sequence). CDR3 size: 13 residues. The CDR3 sequence: CANSSGGQGEQFF. CDR3 DNA sequence: TGTGCCAATAGTTCGGGGGGGCAGGGTGAGCAGTTCTTC.

This clonotype was seen many times. V gene TRBV24-1 combines with J gene TRBJ2-1; 11 nucleotides align to TRBD1. CDR1 KGHDR and CDR2 SFDVKD come from the germline V gene. V was pared by 8 bases and J by 9 bases, with 5 bases of the junction left unmatched. This CDR3 is 13 amino acids long. The CDR3 coding sequence is TGTGCCACCACTGGGACAGGGGGACGTGAGCAGTTCTTC. Its translation: CATTGTGGREQFF.

This clonotype turned up a few times. The gene calls are TRBV29-1 and TRBJ2-5; TRBD1 might be the D (6 bases). CDR1 and CDR2 from the germline V gene are SQVTM and ANQGSEA. The V end was cut by 6 bases, the J end by 1 base, with 9 bases between. The CDR3 covers 12 residues. The CDR3 spells CSVEQGQETQYF. CDR3 sequence (DNA): TGCAGCGTCGAACAGGGCCAAGAGACCCAGTACTTC.

In its sample, this clonotype was seen many times. The chain uses TRBV5-4 and TRBJ1-4; unclear D gene. The CDR3 loop spans 16 amino acids. The germline V gene encodes CDR1 SGHNT and CDR2 YYREEE (reference sequence). Trimming left V 0 bases short and J 8 bases short, with 17 bases between. CDR3 DNA: TGTGCCAGCAGCTTGGCGGCGGGATCAAGCGGAGAAAAACTGTTTTTT. Encoded protein: CASSLAAGSSGEKLFF.

This clonotype was recorded at least ten times. The chain combines TRBV6-1 with TRBJ1-4; D uncertain. CDR3 length: 15 residues. Germline loops: CDR1 MNHNS, CDR2 SASEGT. V was shortened by 1 base and J by 7 bases, with 13 bases between the two germline ends. The CDR3 here is CASSEVGVVGEKLFF. CDR3 coding DNA: TGTGCCAGCAGTGAAGTCGGGGTAGTTGGTGAAAAACTGTTTTTT.

The rearrangement uses TRBV24-1 and TRBJ2-1; D is possibly TRBD2 (6 bases). Germline-derived CDR1 and CDR2 are KGHDR and SFDVKD. Between the trimmed V and J ends, which lost 3 bases and 4 bases, there was a span of 15 bases. CDR3 size: 16 residues. CDR3: CATSDRGGVAYNEQFF. CDR3 in DNA: TGTGCCACCAGTGATCGTGGCGGGGTTGCGTACAATGAGCAGTTCTTC.

On this clonotype: This may stem from a read error, because a much larger clone lies one nucleotide away. The V gene is TRBV7-3, the J gene TRBJ2-1, with TRBD2 matching 8 bases. V was pared by 4 bases and J by 1 base, with 18 bases of the junction left unmatched. Germline lookup yields CDR1 SGHTA and CDR2 FQGTGA. The CDR3 runs to 20 residues. The CDR3 coding sequence is TGTGCCAGCAGCTCGCATTCGGCCCATAGCGGGGCACTGTCCTACAATGAGCAGTTCTTC. It specifies CASSSHSAHSGALSYNEQFF.

This clonotype turned up a few times. The chain is built from TRBV6-1 and TRBJ2-1; D not resolved. The V and J ends lost 3 bases and 4 bases respectively, with 16 bases between them. The CDR3 runs 16 residues. Germline CDR1 and CDR2: MNHNS and SASEGT. CDR3 sequence: CASSEATSPPYNEQFF. CDR3 coding DNA: TGTGCCAGCAGTGAGGCCACCAGTCCCCCATACAATGAGCAGTTCTTC.

This clonotype has only a few counts. The chain combines TRBV9 with TRBJ2-1; 10 nucleotides agree with TRBD2. The germline CDR1 and CDR2 sequences are SGDLS and YYNGEE. Germline trimming cut 1 base from V and 8 bases from J; bases unmatched to any gene: 18. The CDR3 extends over 19 amino acids. The CDR3 protein is CASSVRGGALLAGDHEQFF. In DNA, the CDR3 is TGTGCCAGCAGCGTAAGGGGAGGGGCGCTTCTAGCGGGGGACCATGAGCAGTTCTTC.

This clonotype was seen many times. This chain uses TRBV29-1 with TRBJ1-1, with 7 nucleotides matching TRBD1. The CDR3 contains 10 residues. Germline CDR1 reads SQVTM; CDR2 reads ANQGSEA. The V and J ends lost 7 bases and 8 bases, in that order; junction bases with no gene match: 4. CDR3 nucleotides: TGCAGCGCACAGGGGTTAGAAGCTTTCTTT. This translates into CSAQGLEAFF.

V and J are TRBV4-1 and TRBJ2-2; a possible D gene is TRBD2 (5 bases). Trimming shortened V by 2 bases and J by 6 bases, and 13 bases separated the two germline ends. Germline CDR1 and CDR2: MGHRA and YSYEKL. The CDR3 extends over 15 amino acids. CDR3 bases: TGCGCCAGCAGCCAATCACCCCTGAGGGCCGGGGAGCTGTTTTTT. It translates to CASSQSPLRAGELFF.

This sequence joins TRBV2 and TRBJ2-1; 12 bases are a match to TRBD2. Germline values: CDR1 SNHLY, CDR2 FYNNEI. CDR3 length: 14 residues. Losses at the gene ends were 7 bases for V and 6 bases for J; bases not matched to a gene: 4. The CDR3 DNA sequence: TGTGCCAGCATGACTAGCGGGGGCCCCAATGAGCAGTTCTTC. Translation: CASMTSGGPNEQFF.

This chain uses TRBV20-1 with TRBJ2-2; D ambiguous. Deletions cut 3 bases from V and 4 bases from J, with 12 bases between. The CDR3 runs 14 residues. CDR1 is DFQATT, CDR2 SNEGSKA, per germline (reference sequence). This chain's CDR3 is CSARWQSSTGELFF. CDR3 DNA sequence: TGCAGTGCTAGGTGGCAGTCGAGCACCGGGGAGCTGTTTTTT.

This clonotype was seen more than once but under ten times. The J gene is TRBJ2-5, the V gene TRBV12-5; 9 nucleotides line up with TRBD2. Germline V gives CDR1 LGHNT, CDR2 FRNRAP. Trimming removed 2 bases from V and 0 bases from J; junction bases left unmatched: 4. This CDR3 region has 16 residues. The CDR3 reads CASGLRSGGYQETQYF. In DNA form, the CDR3 reads TGTGCTAGTGGTTTGAGAAGCGGGGGGTACCAAGAGACCCAGTACTTC.

This clonotype was observed a handful of times. The rearrangement joins TRBV6-1 to TRBJ2-2, with 11 bases identical to TRBD1. The CDR3 has 15 residues. The V and J ends lost 7 bases and 5 bases, in that order; junction bases with no gene match: 6. The germline CDR1 and CDR2 sequences are MNHNS and SASEGT. The CDR3 loop is CASTRRDRGTGELFF. The DNA of the CDR3 is TGTGCCAGCACCAGAAGGGACAGGGGGACCGGGGAGCTGTTTTTT.

The table lists this clonotype with many counts. The chain joins TRBV2 to TRBJ1-1; TRBD1 agrees at 7 bases. CDR3 length equals 14 residues. After removal of 6 bases from V and 7 bases from J, the junction contained 11 bases not matched to a gene. In germline, CDR1 is SNHLY, CDR2 FYNNEI. In DNA form, the CDR3 reads TGTGCCAGCAGGGGGGAACAGGGGAGGGGTGAAGCTTTCTTT. Translation gives CASRGEQGRGEAFF.

The V gene is TRBV5-1, the J gene TRBJ1-3; D call uncertain. CDR3 size: 14 residues. The germline CDR1 and CDR2 sequences are SGHRS and YFSETQ. V lost 5 bases and J 0 bases, leaving 9 bases between the germline ends. Here the CDR3 reads CASSLAGSGNTIYF. The CDR3 DNA reads as TGCGCCAGCAGTCTCGCGGGCTCTGGAAACACCATATATTTT. The whole variable domain, filled in from reference TRBV5-1 and TRBJ1-3, reads KAGVTQTPRYLIKTRGQQVTLSCSPISGHRSVSWYQQTPGQGLQFLFEYFSETQRNKGNFPGRFSGRQFSNSRSEMNVSTLELGDSALYLCASSLAGSGNTIYFGEGSWLTVV.

This clonotype was seen at least ten times. The chain joins TRBV7-9 to TRBJ2-1, with a tentative D call TRBD1 (5 bases). The V gene lost 4 bases and the J gene lost 3 bases, with 16 bases spanning the gap. CDR3 size: 16 residues. CDR1 is SEHNR, CDR2 FQNEAQ, per germline (reference sequence). The CDR3 DNA reads TGTGCCAGCAGCTCCACCGCAGGGTATGGCTACAATGAGCAGTTCTTC. Its translation is CASSSTAGYGYNEQFF.

This clonotype appeared many times. The chain couples TRBV7-8 to TRBJ1-2, with 8 bases aligning to TRBD1. The CDR3 contains 15 residues. The V segment lost 5 bases and the J segment 1 base; nucleotides outside the gene matches: 6. Germline V gene data show CDR1 as SGHVS and CDR2 as FQNEAQ. The CDR3 coding sequence is TGTGCCAGCAGCCCACGGACAGGGAATAACTATGGCTACACCTTC. Its translation: CASSPRTGNNYGYTF. The full variable domain, in which reference TRBV7-8 and TRBJ1-2 provide the parts outside the CDR3, is GAGVSQSPRYKVAKRGQDVALRCDPISGHVSLFWYQQALGQGPEFLTYFQNEAQLDKSGLPSDRFFAERPEGSVSTLKIQRTQQEDSAVYLCASSPRTGNNYGYTFGSGTRLTVV.

V gene TRBV7-9 combines with J gene TRBJ1-6, with D uncertain. Germline CDR1 is SEHNR and CDR2 is FQNEAQ (reference sequence). Between the trimmed V and J ends, which lost 7 bases and 9 bases, there was a span of 10 bases. This CDR3 spans 12 amino acids. The CDR3 bases are TGTGCCAGCACCCTCAGCCTTTCACCCCTCCACTTT. This translates into CASTLSLSPLHF.

V usage is TRBV20-1 and J usage is TRBJ2-3; D may be TRBD2 (6 bases). The ends were cut back, 6 bases at V and 6 bases at J, with 16 bases in the middle. There are 13 residues in the CDR3. CDR1 is DFQATT and CDR2 is SNEGSKA in the germline V gene (reference sequence). The CDR3, as DNA: TGCAGTGCCCTCGGGGGTATCGCGGATACGCAGTATTTT. This codes for CSALGGIADTQYF.